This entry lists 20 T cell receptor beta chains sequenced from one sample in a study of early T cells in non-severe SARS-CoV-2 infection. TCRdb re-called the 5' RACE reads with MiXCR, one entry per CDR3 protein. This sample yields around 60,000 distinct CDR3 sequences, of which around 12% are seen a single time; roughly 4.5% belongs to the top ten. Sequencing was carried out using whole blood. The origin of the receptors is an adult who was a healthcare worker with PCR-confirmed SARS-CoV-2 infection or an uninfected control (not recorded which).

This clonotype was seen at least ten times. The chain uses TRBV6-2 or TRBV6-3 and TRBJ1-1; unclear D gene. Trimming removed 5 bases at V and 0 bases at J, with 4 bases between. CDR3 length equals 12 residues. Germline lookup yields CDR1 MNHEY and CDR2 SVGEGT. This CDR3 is CASSQLNTEAFF. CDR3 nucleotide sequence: TGTGCCAGCAGTCAATTGAACACTGAAGCTTTCTTT.

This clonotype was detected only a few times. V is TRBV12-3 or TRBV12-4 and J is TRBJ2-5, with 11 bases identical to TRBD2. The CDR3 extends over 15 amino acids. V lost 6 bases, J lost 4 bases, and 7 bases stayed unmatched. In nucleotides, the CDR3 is TGTGCCAGCAGCATAGCGGGGGGGCCCGTAGAGACCCAGTACTTC. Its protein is CASSIAGGPVETQYF.

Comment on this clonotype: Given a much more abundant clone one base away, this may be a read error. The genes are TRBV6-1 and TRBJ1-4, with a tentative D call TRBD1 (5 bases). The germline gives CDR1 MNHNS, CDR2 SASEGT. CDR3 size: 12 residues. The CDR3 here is CASSRARERLFF. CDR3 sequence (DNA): TGTGCCAGCAGCAGGGCGCGAGAAAGACTGTTTTTT.

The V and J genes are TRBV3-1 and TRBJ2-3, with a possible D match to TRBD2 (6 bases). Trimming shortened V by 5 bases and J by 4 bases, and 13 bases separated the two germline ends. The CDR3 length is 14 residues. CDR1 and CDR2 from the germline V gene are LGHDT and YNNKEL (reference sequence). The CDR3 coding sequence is TGTGCCAGCAGCGCCGCCGGGAGCGCAGATACGCAGTATTTT. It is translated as CASSAAGSADTQYF.

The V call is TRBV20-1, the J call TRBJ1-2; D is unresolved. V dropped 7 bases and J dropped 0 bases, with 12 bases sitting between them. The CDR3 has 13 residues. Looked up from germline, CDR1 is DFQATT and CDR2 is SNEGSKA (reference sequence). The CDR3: CSGQRLTNYGYTF. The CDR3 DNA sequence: TGCAGTGGCCAGAGGCTCACTAACTATGGCTACACCTTC.

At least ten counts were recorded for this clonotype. CDR3 residues: CASSQEGYQGFTGELFF. The CDR3 bases are TGCGCCAGCAGCCAAGAGGGGTACCAGGGATTTACCGGGGAGCTGTTTTTT. The J gene is TRBJ2-2, the V gene TRBV4-3, with D perhaps TRBD1 (5 bases). Germline CDR1 is LGHNA and CDR2 is YSLEER. Trimming took off 0 bases at V and 5 bases at J, with 16 bases between the two ends. This CDR3 region has 17 residues.

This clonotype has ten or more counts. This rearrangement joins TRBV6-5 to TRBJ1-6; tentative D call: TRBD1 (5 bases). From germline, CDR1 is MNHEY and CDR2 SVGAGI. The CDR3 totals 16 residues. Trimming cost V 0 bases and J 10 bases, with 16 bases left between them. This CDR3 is CASSYSIDLGVSPLHF. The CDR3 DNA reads TGTGCCAGCAGTTACTCCATAGACTTGGGGGTCTCACCCCTCCACTTT.

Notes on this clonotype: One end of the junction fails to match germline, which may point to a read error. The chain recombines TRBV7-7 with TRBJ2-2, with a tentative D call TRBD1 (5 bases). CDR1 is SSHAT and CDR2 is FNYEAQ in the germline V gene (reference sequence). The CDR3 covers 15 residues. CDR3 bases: TGTGCTAGCAGCCCGGACATCGCGAACACCGGGGAGCTGTTTTTT. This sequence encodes CASSPDIANTGELFF.

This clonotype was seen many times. CDR3 loop: CASSSGPSTDTQYF. The DNA for the CDR3 is TGCGCCAGCAGCTCGGGGCCTAGCACAGATACGCAGTATTTT. The chain couples TRBV5-1 to TRBJ2-3, with D possibly being TRBD1 or TRBD2 (5 bases each). Trimming took 3 bases from V and 0 from J, leaving 8 bases between them. Germline V lookup: CDR1 SGHRS, CDR2 YFSETQ. The CDR3 has 14 residues.

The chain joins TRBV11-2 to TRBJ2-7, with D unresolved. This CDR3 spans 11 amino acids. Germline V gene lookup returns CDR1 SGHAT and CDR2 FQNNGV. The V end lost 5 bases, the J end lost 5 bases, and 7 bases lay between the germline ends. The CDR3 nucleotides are TGTGCCAGCAGCCCTATGAACGAGCAGTACTTC. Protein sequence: CASSPMNEQYF.

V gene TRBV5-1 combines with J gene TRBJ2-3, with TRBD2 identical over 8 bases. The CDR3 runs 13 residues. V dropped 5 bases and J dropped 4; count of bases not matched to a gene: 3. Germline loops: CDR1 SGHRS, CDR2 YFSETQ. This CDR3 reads CASSRGGADTQYF. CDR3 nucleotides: TGCGCCAGCAGTCGGGGGGGTGCAGATACGCAGTATTTT.

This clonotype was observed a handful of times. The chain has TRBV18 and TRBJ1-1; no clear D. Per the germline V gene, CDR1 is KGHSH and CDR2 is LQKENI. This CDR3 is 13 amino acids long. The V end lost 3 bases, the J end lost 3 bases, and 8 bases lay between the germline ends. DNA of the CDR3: TGTGCCAGCTCACCCCGCGATGACACTGAAGCTTTCTTT. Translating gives CASSPRDDTEAFF.

The CDR3 DNA reads TGCAGCGCGACCCACGGGACAATCTACGAGCAGTACTTC. It encodes CSATHGTIYEQYF. This chain joins TRBV29-1 and TRBJ2-7; possibly TRBD1 for D (6 bases). The CDR3 is made up of 13 amino acids. V was cut by 7 bases and J by 3 bases, with 16 bases left in between. The germline V gene has CDR1 SQVTM and CDR2 ANQGSEA.

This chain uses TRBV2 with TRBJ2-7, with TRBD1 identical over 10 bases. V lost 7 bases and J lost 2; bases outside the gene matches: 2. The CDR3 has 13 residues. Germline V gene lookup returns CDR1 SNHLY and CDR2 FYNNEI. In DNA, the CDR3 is TGTGCCAGCAATGGACAGGGGGCCTACGAGCAGTACTTC. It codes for CASNGQGAYEQYF. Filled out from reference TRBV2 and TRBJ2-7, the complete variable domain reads EPEVTQTPSHQVTQMGQEVILRCVPISNHLYFYWYRQILGQKVEFLVSFYNNEISEKSEIFDDQFSVERPDGSNFTLKIRSTKLEDSAMYFCASNGQGAYEQYFGPGTRLTVT.

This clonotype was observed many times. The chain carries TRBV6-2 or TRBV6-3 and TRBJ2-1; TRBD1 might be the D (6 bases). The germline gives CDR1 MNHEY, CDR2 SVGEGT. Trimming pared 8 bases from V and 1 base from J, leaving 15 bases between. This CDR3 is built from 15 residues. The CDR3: CASGSGTPSYNEQFF. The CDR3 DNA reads TGTGCCAGCGGGTCGGGGACACCATCCTACAATGAGCAGTTCTTC.

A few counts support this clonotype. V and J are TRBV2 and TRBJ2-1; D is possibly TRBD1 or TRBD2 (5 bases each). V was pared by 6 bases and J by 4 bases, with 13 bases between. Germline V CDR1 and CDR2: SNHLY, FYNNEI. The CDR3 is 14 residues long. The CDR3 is CASRGLGEYNEQFF. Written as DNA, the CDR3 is TGTGCCAGCAGAGGTTTGGGGGAGTACAATGAGCAGTTCTTC.

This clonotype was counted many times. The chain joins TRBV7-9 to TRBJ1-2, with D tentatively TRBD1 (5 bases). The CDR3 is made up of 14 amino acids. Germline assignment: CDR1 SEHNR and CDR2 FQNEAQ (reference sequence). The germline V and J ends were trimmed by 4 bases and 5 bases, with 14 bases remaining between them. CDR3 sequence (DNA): TGTGCCAGCAGCTCCACGTCCGACAGATATGGCTACACCTTC. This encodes CASSSTSDRYGYTF.

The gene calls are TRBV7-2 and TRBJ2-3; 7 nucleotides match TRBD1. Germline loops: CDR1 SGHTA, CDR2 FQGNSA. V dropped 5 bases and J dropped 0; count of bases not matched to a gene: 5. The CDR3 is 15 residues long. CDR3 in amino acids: CASSLTGTSTDTQYF. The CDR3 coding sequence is TGTGCCAGCAGCCTGACAGGGACCAGCACAGATACGCAGTATTTT.

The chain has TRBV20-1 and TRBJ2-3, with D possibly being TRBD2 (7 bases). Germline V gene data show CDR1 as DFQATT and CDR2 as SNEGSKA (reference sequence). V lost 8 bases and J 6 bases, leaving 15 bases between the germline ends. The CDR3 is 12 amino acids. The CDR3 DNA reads TGCAGTCCCTCCGGGGGGCGGGATACGCAGTATTTT. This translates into CSPSGGRDTQYF.

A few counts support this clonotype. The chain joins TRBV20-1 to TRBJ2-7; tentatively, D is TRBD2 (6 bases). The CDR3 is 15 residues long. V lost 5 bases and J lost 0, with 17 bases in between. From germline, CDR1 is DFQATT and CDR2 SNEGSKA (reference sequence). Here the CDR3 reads CSASRRAGNSYEQYF. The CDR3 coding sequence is TGCAGTGCTTCGAGACGGGCGGGGAACTCCTACGAGCAGTACTTC.